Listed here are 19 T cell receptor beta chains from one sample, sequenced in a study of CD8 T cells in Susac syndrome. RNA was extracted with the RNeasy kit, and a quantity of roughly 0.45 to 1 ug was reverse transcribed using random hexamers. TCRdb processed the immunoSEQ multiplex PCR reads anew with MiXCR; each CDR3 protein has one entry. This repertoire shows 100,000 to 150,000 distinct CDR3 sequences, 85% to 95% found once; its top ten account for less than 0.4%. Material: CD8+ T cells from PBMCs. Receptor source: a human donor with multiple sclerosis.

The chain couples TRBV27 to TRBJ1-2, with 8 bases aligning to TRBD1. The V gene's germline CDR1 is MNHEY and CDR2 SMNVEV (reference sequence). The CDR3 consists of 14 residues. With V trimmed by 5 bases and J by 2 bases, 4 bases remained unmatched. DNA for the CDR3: TGTGCCAGCAGTGATGGACAGGGCAACTATGGCTACACCTTC. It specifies CASSDGQGNYGYTF.

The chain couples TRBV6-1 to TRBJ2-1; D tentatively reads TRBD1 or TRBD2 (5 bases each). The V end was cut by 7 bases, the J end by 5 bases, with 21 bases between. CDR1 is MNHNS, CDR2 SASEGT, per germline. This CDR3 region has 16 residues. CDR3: CASTKTGPYPNNEQFF. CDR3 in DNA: TGTGCCAGCACCAAGACGGGACCATATCCTAACAATGAGCAGTTCTTC.

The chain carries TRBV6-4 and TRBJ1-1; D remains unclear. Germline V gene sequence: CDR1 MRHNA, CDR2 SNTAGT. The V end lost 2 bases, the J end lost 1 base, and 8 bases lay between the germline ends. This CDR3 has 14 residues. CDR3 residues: CASSDDLWNTEAFF. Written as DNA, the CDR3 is TGTGCCAGCAGTGACGATCTGTGGAACACTGAAGCTTTCTTT.

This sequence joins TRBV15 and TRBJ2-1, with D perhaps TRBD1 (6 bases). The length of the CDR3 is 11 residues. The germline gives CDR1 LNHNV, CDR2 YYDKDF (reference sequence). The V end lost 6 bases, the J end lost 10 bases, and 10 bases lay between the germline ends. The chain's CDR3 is CATSTGSEQFF. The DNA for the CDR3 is TGTGCCACCAGTACAGGGTCAGAGCAGTTCTTC. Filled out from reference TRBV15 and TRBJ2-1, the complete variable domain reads DAMVIQNPRYQVTQFGKPVTLSCSQTLNHNVMYWYQQKSSQAPKLLFHYYDKDFNNEADTPDNFQSRRPNTSFCFLDIRSPGLGDTAMYLCATSTGSEQFFGPGTRLTVL.

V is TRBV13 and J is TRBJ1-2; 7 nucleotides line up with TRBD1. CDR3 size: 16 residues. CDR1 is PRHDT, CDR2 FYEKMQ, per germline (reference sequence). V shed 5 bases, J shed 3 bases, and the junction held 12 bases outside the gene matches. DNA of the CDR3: TGTGCCAGCAGCCTATCATTGCAGGGGGACCACTATGGCTACACCTTC. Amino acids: CASSLSLQGDHYGYTF.

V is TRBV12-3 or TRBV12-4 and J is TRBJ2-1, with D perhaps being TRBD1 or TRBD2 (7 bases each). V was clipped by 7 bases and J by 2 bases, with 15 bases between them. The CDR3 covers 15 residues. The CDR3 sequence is CASTARGGAYNEQFF. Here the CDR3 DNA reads TGTGCCAGCACCGCCAGGGGGGGGGCCTACAATGAGCAGTTCTTC.

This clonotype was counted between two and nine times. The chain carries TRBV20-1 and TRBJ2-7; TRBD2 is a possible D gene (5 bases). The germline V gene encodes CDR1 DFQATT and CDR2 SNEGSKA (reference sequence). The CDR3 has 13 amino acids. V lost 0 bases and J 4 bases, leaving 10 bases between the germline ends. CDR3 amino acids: CSARDLRGYEQYF. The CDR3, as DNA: TGCAGTGCTAGAGATCTCCGCGGGTACGAGCAGTACTTC.

CDR3 protein: CASSESGRESDQYF. The CDR3 DNA is TGTGCCAGCAGTGAATCGGGACGCGAGTCGGACCAGTACTTC. The chain has TRBV2 and TRBJ2-5, with D tentatively TRBD1 or TRBD2 (5 bases each). Germline V lookup: CDR1 SNHLY, CDR2 FYNNEI. V was trimmed by 2 bases and J by 10 bases, leaving 17 bases between them. The CDR3 length is 14 residues.

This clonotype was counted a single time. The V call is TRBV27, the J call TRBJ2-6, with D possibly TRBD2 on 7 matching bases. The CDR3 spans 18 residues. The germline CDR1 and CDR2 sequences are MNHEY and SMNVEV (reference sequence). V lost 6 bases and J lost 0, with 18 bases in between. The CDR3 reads CASSSWGGPLSGANVLTF. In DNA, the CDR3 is TGTGCCAGCAGCTCGTGGGGGGGGCCACTCTCTGGGGCCAACGTCCTGACTTTC.

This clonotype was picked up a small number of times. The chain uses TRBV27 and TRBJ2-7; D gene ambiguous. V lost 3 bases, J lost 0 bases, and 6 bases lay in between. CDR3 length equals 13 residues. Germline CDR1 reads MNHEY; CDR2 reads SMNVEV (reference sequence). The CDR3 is CASSLTGSYEQYF. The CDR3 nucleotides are TGTGCCAGCAGTTTGACGGGCTCCTACGAGCAGTACTTC.

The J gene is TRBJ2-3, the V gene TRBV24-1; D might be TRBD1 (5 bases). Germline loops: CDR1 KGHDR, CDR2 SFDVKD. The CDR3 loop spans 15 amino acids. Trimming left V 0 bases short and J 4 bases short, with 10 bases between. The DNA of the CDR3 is TGTGCCACCAGTGATTTGCGGCAGGGCGCAGATACGCAGTATTTT. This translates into CATSDLRQGADTQYF.

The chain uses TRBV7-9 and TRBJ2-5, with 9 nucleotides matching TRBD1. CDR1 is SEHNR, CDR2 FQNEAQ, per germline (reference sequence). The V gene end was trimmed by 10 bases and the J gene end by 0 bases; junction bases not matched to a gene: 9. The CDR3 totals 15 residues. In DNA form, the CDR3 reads TGTGCCATCCGGGACAGGGACTCCAACCAAGAGACCCAGTACTTC. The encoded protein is CAIRDRDSNQETQYF.

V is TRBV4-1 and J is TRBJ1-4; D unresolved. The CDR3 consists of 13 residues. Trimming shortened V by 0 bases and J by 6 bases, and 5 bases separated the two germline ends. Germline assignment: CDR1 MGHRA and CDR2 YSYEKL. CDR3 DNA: TGCGCCAGCAGCCAAGATCAGGATGAAAAACTGTTTTTT. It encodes CASSQDQDEKLFF.

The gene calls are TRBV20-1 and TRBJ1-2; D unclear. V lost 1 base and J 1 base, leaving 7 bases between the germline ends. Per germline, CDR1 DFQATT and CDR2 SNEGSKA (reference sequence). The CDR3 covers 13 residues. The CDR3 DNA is TGCAGTGCTAGAGTGTCAGATAACTATGGCTACACCTTC. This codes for CSARVSDNYGYTF.

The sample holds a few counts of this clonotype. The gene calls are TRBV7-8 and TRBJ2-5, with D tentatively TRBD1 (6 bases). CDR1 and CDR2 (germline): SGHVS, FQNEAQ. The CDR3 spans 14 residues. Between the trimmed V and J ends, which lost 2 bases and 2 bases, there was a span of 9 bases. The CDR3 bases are TGTGCCAGCAGCTTACGTCAGGGGCAAGAGACCCAGTACTTC. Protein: CASSLRQGQETQYF.

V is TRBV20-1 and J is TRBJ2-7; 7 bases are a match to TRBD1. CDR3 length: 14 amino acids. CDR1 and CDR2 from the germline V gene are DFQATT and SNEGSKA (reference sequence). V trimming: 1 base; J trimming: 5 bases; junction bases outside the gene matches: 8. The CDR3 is CSARGQDRYHEQYF. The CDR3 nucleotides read TGCAGTGCTAGAGGGCAGGACAGGTACCACGAGCAGTACTTC.

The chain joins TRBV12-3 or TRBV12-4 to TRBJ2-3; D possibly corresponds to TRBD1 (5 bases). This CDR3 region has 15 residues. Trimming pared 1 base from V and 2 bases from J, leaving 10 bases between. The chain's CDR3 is CASSLEGRVTDTQYF. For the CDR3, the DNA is TGTGCCAGCAGTTTAGAAGGCAGGGTCACAGATACGCAGTATTTT.

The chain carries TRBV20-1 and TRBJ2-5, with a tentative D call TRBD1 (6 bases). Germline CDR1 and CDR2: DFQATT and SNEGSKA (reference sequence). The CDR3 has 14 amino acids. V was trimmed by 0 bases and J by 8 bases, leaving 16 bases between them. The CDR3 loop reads CSARDRQGRATQYF. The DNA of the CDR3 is TGCAGTGCTAGAGATCGGCAGGGGCGCGCCACCCAGTACTTC.

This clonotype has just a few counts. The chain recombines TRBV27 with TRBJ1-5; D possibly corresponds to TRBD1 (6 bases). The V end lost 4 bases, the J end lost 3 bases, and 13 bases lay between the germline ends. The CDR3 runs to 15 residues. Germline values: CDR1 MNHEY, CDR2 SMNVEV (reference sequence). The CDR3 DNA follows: TGTGCCAGCAGTTATTCTGGGGGGCTCAATCAGCCCCAGCATTTT. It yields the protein CASSYSGGLNQPQHF.